Shown below are 5 T cell receptor beta chains from a single sample sequenced in a study of blood T cell repertoires in COVID-19. The protocol was immunoSEQ multiplex PCR, while the TCRdb copy is restricted to in-frame clones and leaves out a portion. The sample lists fewer than 140,000 clones, 84% occurring once. Sequencing used peripheral blood. These receptors came from a woman aged 60-75 years with acute or convalescent COVID-19.

The chain uses TRBV11-2 and TRBJ1-5; D ambiguous. V lost 5 bases and J 7 bases, leaving 12 bases between the germline ends. Germline V gene sequence: CDR1 SGHAT, CDR2 FQNNGV. The CDR3 runs to 13 residues. The DNA for the CDR3 is TGTGCCAGCAGCCGCGGGCAAGAGCAGCCCCAGCATTTT. Its protein is CASSRGQEQPQHF.

This sequence joins TRBV29-1 and TRBJ1-1, with 11 bases that match TRBD1. The CDR3 sequence is 14 residues long. The trim removed 7 bases at V and 1 base at J, leaving 5 bases unmatched. Germline assignment: CDR1 SQVTM and CDR2 ANQGSEA. The CDR3 protein is CSAKGQGANTEAFF. As DNA, the CDR3 is TGCAGCGCCAAAGGACAGGGGGCGAACACTGAAGCTTTCTTT.

The chain carries TRBV21-1 and TRBJ1-5; the D call of TRBD1 is as the table states it, not checked on the DNA. TRBV21-1 is a known pseudogene. This CDR3 contains 15 residues. This chain's CDR3 is CAGRDRAYSNQPQHF. In nucleotides, the CDR3 is TGTGCCGGCCGGGACAGGGCTTATAGCAATCAGCCCCAGCATTTT.

The chain employs TRBV19 and TRBJ1-2, with 10 bases fitting TRBD1. V lost 6 bases and J lost 4; bases outside the gene matches: 14. This CDR3 region has 17 residues. Germline V gene sequence: CDR1 LNHDA, CDR2 SQIVND (reference sequence). The CDR3 DNA follows: TGTGCCAGTAGCCCCACCGGACAGGGGGAAAGGGCCTATGGCTACACCTTC. It encodes CASSPTGQGERAYGYTF. Full variable domain (rest looked up from reference TRBV19 and TRBJ1-2): DGGITQSPKYLFRKEGQNVTLSCEQNLNHDAMYWYRQDPGQGLRLIYYSQIVNDFQKGDIAEGYSVSREKKESFPLTVTSAQKNPTAFYLCASSPTGQGERAYGYTFGSGTRLTVV.

The chain couples TRBV30 to TRBJ2-3; 8 bases align to TRBD1. This CDR3 contains 14 residues. The ends lost 0 bases at V and 6 bases at J; junction bases unmatched: 5. The germline V gene has CDR1 GTSNPN and CDR2 SVGIG (reference sequence). The CDR3 sequence is CAWSVQGDPDTQYF. CDR3 in DNA: TGTGCCTGGAGTGTACAGGGGGATCCGGATACGCAGTATTTT.